Presented here are 10 T cell receptor delta chains from one specimen sequenced in a study of human gamma delta and Vdelta1 T cells. With CATT, TCRdb re-called clones from the PCR reads. This table holds hundreds of delta-chain clones, roughly 7.6% found once. The material sequenced was differentiated CD27- Vdelta1 gamma-delta T cells from blood. Receptors originate from a human donor in good health.

By share, this clone ranks as medium-sized. Given a far larger clone just one base away, this is likely a sequencing read error. Other DNA sequences in the same sample also yield this CDR3. The V gene is TRDV1, the J gene TRDJ1; the match to TRDD3 covers 9 bases. Germline CDR1 reads TSWWSYY; CDR2 reads QGS. The CDR3 is 25 amino acids. V was pared by 0 bases and J by 0 bases, with 29 bases of the junction left unmatched. Here the CDR3 DNA reads TGTGCTCTTGGGGAACTAGTCTTCGTCGGAGCGGCCCGTACTGGGGGACTGTACTACACCGATAAACTCATCTTT. This encodes CALGELVFVGAARTGGLYYTDKLIF.

Concerning this clone: TCRdb lists the protein of a much larger clone for this DNA, which differs at residue 8, so this is likely a read error; the protein given here is translated from the DNA itself. This chain joins TRDV1 and TRDJ1, with 11 bases identical to TRDD3. Germline loops: CDR1 TSWWSYY, CDR2 QGS. V trimming: 3 bases; J trimming: 2 bases; junction bases outside the gene matches: 26. The CDR3 spans 23 residues. Written as DNA, the CDR3 is TGTGCTCTTGGGGACGCGGGTTATCCTACCGTTGGGGGATACGCCGTTGTGACCGATAAACTCATCTTT. Protein product: CALGDAGYPTVGGYAVVTDKLIF.

Worth noting for this clone: TCRdb's entry gives the protein of a much larger clone, which mismatches this DNA's translation at residue 12, likely from a read error; the protein reported here is translated from the DNA. The chain uses TRDV1 and TRDJ1, with 9 bases matching TRDD3. The CDR3 runs to 23 residues. Germline V CDR1 and CDR2: TSWWSYY, QGS. The V segment lost 3 bases and the J segment 2 bases; nucleotides outside the gene matches: 28. The CDR3 DNA reads as TGTGCTCTTGGGGACGCGGGTCATCCTACCGTTAGGGGATACGCCGTTGTGACCGATAAACTCATCTTT. Protein sequence: CALGDAGHPTVRGYAVVTDKLIF.

This clone ranks as large. In the same sample, other DNA sequences code for this CDR3. This rearrangement joins TRDV1 to TRDJ1, with 11 bases fitting TRDD3. This CDR3 region has 23 residues. Germline V CDR1 and CDR2: TSWWSYY, QGS. The V and J ends lost 0 bases and 2 bases, in that order; junction bases with no gene match: 23. This chain's CDR3 is CALGELHSTLSHYWGIKTDKLIF. The CDR3 region has the DNA TGTGCTCTTGGGGAACTCCATTCCACGCTTTCCCACTACTGGGGGATAAAGACCGATAAACTCATCTTT.

In its sample, this clone was seen many times. A read error likely explains this, since a far larger clone differs by one base. The sample has other DNA sequences that encode this CDR3 too. The chain carries TRDV1 and TRDJ1; 10 bases are shared with TRDD3. Germline assignment: CDR1 TSWWSYY and CDR2 QGS. The CDR3 covers 25 residues. This CDR3 reads CALGELVFVGAARTGGLYYTDKLIF. The CDR3 nucleotides read TGTGCTCTTGGGGAACTAGTCTTCGTCGGAGCGGCCCGTACTGGGGGATTGTACTACACCGATAAGCTCATCTTT.

In its sample, this clone ranks as medium-sized. This likely traces to a read error, being one base from a far larger clone. This rearrangement joins TRDV1 to TRDJ1, with a weak D call TRDD3 (6 bases). CDR1 is TSWWSYY and CDR2 is QGS in the germline V gene. Between the trimmed V and J ends, which lost 3 bases and 0 bases, there was a span of 38 bases. This CDR3 region has 24 residues. DNA of the CDR3: TGTGCTCTTGGGGAGTCCCTCCCTCTTCCGGGCTACTGGGAGACTTACTCTTACACCGATAAACTCATCTTT. This codes for CALGESLPLPGYWETYSYTDKLIF.

The sample holds a few counts of this clone. This likely traces to a read error, being one base from a far larger clone. At the DNA level, this CDR3 is encoded by other sequences in the same sample as well. The V gene is TRDV1, the J gene TRDJ1; 11 bases line up with TRDD3. Germline V CDR1 and CDR2: TSWWSYY, QGS. This CDR3 has 23 amino acids. V trimming: 3 bases; J trimming: 5 bases; junction bases outside the gene matches: 29. The DNA for the CDR3 is TGTGCTCTTGGGGACGCGGGTCATCCTACCGTTGGGGGATACGCCGTTGTGACAGATAAACTCATCTTT. Translation gives CALGDAGHPTVGGYAVVTDKLIF.

Concerning this clone: This likely stems from a read error, as it lies one base from a far larger clone. This chain connects TRDV1 to TRDJ1, with a weak D call TRDD3 (5 bases). The germline V and J ends were trimmed by 1 base and 8 bases, with 17 bases remaining between them. The CDR3 has 15 amino acids. Germline lookup yields CDR1 TSWWSYY and CDR2 QGS. Here the CDR3 reads CALGERWGHACKLIF. The CDR3 nucleotides read TGTGCTCTTGGGGAACGGTGGGGACACGCCTGCAAACTCATCTTT.

Only a few counts were recorded for this clone. The amino acid sequence in TCRdb belongs to a much larger clone and departs from this DNA's translation at residue 19, likely a sequencing read error; the sequence shown is translated from the DNA. The chain couples TRDV1 to TRDJ1; 9 bases fit TRDD3. J was trimmed by 1 base and V by 3 bases; bases with no gene match: 33. Per germline, CDR1 TSWWSYY and CDR2 QGS. The CDR3 has 25 amino acids. CDR3 in DNA: TGTGCTCTTGGGGAGGCCGCATCCTTCCTCGCTTTTTTACTGGGGGACCTCCCCAGCACCGATAAACTCATCTTT. Translating it yields CALGEAASFLAFLLGDLPSTDKLIF.

This clone occurred a few times. The likely explanation is a read error, given a far larger clone one base away. The rearrangement uses TRDV1 and TRDJ1, with 8 bases fitting TRDD3. This CDR3 contains 19 residues. V trimming: 8 bases; J trimming: 0 bases; junction bases outside the gene matches: 20. The germline CDR1 and CDR2 sequences are TSWWSYY and QGS. The CDR3 DNA follows: TGTGCTCTTAGGGGTTCTATTCCTTACTGGGGGGTATACACCGATAAACTCATCTTT. Protein sequence: CALRGSIPYWGVYTDKLIF.